The present entry profiles one TCR beta chain with its context. No antigen is known for it. MiXCR, applied by TCRdb to the multiplex PCR reads, yields one record per CDR3 protein. Seen here are approximately 45,000 distinct CDR3 sequences, about 23% observed once, and the top ten hold over 6.5%. This sample is part of a study of breast tumors, draining lymph nodes, adjacent tissues. Study-level points and caveats: Compared with lymph nodes, tumors were less diverse; compared with nontumor tissue, more. The data were judged consistent with most tumor T cells coming from lymph node and expanding in tumor.

V was trimmed by 1 base and J by 0 bases, leaving 9 bases between them. Germline CDR1 reads SEHNR; CDR2 reads FQNEAQ (reference sequence). The CDR3 is 15 residues long. V usage is TRBV7-9 and J usage is TRBJ2-5; no clear D. The sample consisted of breast tumor tissue. The receptor comes from a female donor with breast cancer. Some clones in this sample may be carry-over from other donors' samples. CDR3 protein: CASSLVLGYQETQYF. Here the CDR3 DNA reads TGTGCCAGCAGCTTAGTGCTAGGGTACCAAGAGACCCAGTACTTC.